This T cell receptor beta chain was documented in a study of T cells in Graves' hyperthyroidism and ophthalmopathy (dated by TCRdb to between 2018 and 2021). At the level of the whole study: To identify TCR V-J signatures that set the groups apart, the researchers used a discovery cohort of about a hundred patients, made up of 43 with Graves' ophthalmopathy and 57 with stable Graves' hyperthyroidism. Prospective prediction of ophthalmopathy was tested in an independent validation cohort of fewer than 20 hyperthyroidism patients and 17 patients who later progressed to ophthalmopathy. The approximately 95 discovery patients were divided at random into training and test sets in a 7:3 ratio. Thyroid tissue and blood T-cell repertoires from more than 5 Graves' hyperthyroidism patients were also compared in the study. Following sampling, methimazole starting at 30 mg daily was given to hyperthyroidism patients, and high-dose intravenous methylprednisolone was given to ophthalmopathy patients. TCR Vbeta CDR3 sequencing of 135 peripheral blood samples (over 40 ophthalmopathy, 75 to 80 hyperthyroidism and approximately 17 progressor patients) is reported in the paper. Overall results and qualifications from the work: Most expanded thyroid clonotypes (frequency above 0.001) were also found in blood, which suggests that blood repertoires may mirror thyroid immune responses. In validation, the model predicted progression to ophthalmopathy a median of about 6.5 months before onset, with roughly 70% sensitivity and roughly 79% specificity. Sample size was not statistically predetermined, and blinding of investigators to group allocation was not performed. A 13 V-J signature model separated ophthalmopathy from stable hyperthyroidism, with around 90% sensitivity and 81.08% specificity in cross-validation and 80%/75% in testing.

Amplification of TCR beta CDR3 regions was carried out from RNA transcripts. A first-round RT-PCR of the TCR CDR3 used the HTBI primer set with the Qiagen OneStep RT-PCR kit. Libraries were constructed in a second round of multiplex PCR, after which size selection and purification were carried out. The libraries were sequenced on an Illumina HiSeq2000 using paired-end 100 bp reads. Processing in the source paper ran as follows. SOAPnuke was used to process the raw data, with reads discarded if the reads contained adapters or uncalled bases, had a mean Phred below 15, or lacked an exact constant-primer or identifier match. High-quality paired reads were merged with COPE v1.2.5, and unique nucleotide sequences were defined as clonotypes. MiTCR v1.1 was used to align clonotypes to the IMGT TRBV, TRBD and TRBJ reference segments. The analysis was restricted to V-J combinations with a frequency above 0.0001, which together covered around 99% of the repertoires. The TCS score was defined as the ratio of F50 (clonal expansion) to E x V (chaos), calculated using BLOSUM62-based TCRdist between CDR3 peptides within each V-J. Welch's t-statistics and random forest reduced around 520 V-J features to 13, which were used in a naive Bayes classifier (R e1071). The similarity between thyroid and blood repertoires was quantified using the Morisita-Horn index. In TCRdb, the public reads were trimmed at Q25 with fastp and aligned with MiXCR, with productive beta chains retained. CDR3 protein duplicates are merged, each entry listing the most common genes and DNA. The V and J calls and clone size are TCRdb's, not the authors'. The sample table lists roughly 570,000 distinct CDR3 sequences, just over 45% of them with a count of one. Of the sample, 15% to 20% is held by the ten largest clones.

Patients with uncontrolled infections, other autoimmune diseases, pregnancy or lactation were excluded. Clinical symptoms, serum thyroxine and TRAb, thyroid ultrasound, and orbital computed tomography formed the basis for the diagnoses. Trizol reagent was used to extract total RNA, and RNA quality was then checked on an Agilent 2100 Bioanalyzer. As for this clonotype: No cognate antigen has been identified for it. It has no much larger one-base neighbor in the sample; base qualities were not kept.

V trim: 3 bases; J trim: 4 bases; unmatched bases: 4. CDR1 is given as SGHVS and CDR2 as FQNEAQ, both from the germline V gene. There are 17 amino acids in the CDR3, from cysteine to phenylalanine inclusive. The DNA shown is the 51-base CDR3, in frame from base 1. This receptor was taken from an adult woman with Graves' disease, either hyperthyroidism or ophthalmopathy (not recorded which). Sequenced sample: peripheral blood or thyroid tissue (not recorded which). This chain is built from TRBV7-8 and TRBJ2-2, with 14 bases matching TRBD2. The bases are TGTGCCAGCAGCTTGGGACTAGCGGGAGATTCCACCGGGGAGCTGTTTTTT. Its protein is CASSLGLAGDSTGELFF.